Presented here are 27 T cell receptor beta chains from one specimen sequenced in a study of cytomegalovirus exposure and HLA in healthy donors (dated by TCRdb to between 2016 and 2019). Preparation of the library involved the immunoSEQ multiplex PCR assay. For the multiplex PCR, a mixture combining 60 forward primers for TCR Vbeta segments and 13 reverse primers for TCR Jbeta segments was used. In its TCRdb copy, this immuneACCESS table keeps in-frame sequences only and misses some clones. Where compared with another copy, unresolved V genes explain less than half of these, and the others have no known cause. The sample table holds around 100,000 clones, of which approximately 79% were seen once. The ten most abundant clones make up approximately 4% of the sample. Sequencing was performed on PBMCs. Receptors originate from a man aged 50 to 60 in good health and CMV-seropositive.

The chain's CDR3 is CATSSLLAGPQETQYF. CDR3 nucleotides: TGTGCCACCAGCAGTCTTTTAGCGGGTCCACAAGAGACCCAGTACTTC. V is TRBV15 and J is TRBJ2-5, with TRBD2 matching over 7 bases. V lost 3 bases and J lost 2; bases outside the gene matches: 9. The CDR3 covers 16 residues. Germline CDR1 LNHNV, CDR2 YYDKDF (reference sequence).

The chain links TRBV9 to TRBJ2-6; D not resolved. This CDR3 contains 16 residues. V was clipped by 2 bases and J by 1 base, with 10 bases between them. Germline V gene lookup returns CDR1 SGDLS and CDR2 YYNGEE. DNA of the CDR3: TGTGCCAGCAGCGTTCTCACGGGTTCTGGGGCCAACGTCCTGACTTTC. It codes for CASSVLTGSGANVLTF. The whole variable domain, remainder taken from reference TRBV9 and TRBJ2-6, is DSGVTQTPKHLITATGQRVTLRCSPRSGDLSVYWYQQSLDQGLQFLIQYYNGEERAKGNILERFSAQQFPDLHSELNLSSLELGDSALYFCASSVLTGSGANVLTFGAGSRLTVL.

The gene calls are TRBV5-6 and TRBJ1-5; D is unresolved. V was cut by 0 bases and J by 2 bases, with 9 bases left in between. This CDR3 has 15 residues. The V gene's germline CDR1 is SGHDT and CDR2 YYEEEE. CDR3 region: CASSLGAGGNQPQHF. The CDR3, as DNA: TGTGCCAGCAGCTTGGGGGCAGGCGGCAATCAGCCCCAGCATTTT.

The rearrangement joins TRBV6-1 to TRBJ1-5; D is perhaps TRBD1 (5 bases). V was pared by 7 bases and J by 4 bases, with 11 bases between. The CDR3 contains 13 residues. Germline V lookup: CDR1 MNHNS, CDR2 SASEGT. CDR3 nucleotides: TGTGCCAGCACGGGGGTAGGGAATCAGCCCCAGCATTTT. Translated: CASTGVGNQPQHF.

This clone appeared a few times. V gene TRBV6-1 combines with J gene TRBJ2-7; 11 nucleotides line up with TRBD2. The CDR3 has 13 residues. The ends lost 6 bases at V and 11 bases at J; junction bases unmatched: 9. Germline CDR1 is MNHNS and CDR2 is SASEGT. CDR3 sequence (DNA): TGTGCCAGCAGAGGGACTAGCGGCGTACGAGAGTACTTC. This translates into CASRGTSGVREYF.

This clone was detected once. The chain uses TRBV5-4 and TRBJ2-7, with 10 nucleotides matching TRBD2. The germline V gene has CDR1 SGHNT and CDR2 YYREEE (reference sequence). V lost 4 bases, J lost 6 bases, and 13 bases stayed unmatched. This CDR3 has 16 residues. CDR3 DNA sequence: TGTGCCAGCAGCCCCTCTACTAGCGGGATCCTGGGCGAGCAGTACTTC. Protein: CASSPSTSGILGEQYF. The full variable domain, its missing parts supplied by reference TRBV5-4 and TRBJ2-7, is ETGVTQSPTHLIKTRGQQVTLRCSSQSGHNTVSWYQQALGQGPQFIFQYYREEENGRGNFPPRFSGLQFPNYSSELNVNALELDDSALYLCASSPSTSGILGEQYFGPGTRLTVT.

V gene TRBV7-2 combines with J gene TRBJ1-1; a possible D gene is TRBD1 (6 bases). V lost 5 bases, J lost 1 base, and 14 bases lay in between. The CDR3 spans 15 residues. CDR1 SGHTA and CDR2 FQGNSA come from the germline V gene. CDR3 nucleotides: TGTGCCAGCAGCCGTGACAGGAGATGGAACACTGAAGCTTTCTTT. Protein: CASSRDRRWNTEAFF.

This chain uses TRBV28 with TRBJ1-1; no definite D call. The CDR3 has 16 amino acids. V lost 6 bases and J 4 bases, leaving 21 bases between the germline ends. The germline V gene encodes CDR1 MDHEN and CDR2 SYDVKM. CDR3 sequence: CASSPPRLVSTTEAFF. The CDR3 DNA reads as TGTGCCAGCAGCCCCCCGAGACTCGTCAGCACCACTGAAGCTTTCTTT.

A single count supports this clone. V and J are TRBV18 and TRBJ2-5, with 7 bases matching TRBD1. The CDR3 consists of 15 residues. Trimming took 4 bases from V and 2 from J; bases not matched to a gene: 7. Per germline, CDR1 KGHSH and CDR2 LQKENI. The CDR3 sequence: CASSLGTALQETQYF. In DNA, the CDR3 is TGTGCCAGCTCACTAGGGACAGCACTGCAAGAGACCCAGTACTTC.

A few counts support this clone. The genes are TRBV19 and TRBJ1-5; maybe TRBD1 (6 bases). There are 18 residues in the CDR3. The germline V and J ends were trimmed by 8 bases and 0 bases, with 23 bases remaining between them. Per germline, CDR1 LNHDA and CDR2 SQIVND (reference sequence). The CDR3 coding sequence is TGTGCCAGTGGCTTCCCGAGGGCGGGGGGCCATAGCAATCAGCCCCAGCATTTT. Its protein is CASGFPRAGGHSNQPQHF. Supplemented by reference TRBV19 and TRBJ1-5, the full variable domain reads DGGITQSPKYLFRKEGQNVTLSCEQNLNHDAMYWYRQDPGQGLRLIYYSQIVNDFQKGDIAEGYSVSREKKESFPLTVTSAQKNPTAFYLCASGFPRAGGHSNQPQHFGDGTRLSIL.

CDR3 amino acids: CASSRGDGTGAYEQYF. Written as DNA, the CDR3 is TGTGCCAGCAGTAGGGGCGACGGGACAGGGGCCTACGAGCAGTACTTC. The chain employs TRBV27 and TRBJ2-7; the match to TRBD1 covers 10 bases. The V gene end was trimmed by 5 bases and the J gene end by 2 bases; junction bases not matched to a gene: 9. The CDR3 contains 16 residues. The germline CDR1 and CDR2 sequences are MNHEY and SMNVEV (reference sequence).

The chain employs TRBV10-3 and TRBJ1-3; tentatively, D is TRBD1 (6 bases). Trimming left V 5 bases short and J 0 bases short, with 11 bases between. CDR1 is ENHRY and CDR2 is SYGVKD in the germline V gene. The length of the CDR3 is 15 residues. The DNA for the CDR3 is TGTGCCATCAGTCGAGACAGGTACTCTGGAAACACCATATATTTT. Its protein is CAISRDRYSGNTIYF.

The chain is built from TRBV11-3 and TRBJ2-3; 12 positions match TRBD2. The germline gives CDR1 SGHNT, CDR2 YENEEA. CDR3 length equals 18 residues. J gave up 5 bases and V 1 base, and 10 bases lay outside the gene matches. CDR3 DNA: TGTGCCAGCAGCTTAGGTGACAGACTAGCGGGAGATGGAGATACGCAGTATTTT. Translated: CASSLGDRLAGDGDTQYF.

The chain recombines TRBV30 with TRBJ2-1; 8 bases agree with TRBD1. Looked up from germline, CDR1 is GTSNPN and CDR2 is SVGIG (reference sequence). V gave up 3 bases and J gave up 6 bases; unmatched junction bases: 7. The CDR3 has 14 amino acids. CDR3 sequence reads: CAWSLGQGGNEQFF. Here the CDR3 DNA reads TGTGCCTGGAGCCTCGGACAGGGAGGCAATGAGCAGTTCTTC.

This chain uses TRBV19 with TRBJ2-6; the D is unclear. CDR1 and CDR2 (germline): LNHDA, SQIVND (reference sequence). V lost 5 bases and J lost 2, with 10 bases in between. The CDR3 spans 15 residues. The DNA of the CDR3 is TGTGCCAGTAGTCCATATGGCCCTGGGGCCAACGTCCTGACTTTC. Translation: CASSPYGPGANVLTF.

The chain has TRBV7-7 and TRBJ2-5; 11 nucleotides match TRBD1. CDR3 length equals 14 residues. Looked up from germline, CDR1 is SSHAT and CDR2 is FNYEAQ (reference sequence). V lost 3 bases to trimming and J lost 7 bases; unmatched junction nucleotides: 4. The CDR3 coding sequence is TGTGCCAGCAGCTTCGGACAGGGGGCAGGGACCCAGTACTTC. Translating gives CASSFGQGAGTQYF. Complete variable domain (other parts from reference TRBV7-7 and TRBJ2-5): GAGVSQSPRYKVTKRGQDVTLRCDPISSHATLYWYQQALGQGPEFLTYFNYEAQPDKSGLPSDRFSAERPEGSISTLTIQRTEQRDSAMYRCASSFGQGAGTQYFGPGTRLLVL.

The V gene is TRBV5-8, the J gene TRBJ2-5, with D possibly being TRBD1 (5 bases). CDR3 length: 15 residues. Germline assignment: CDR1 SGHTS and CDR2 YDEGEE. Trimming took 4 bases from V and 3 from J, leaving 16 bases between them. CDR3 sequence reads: CASSPGHGREETQYF. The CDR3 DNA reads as TGTGCCAGCAGCCCCGGCCATGGCAGGGAAGAGACCCAGTACTTC.

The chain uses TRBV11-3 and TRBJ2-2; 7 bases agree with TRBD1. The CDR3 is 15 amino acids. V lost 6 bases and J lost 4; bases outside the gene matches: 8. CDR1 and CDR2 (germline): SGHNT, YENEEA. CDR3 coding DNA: TGTGCCAGCAGACCGGGACAGAGTCTCACCGGGGAGCTGTTTTTT. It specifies CASRPGQSLTGELFF.

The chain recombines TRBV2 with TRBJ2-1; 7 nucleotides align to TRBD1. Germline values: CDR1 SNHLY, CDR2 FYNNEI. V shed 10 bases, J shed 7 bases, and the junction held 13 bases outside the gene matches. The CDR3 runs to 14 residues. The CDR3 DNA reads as TGTGCCATCGAACCGGGACAGACATCTAATGAGCAGTTCTTC. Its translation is CAIEPGQTSNEQFF.

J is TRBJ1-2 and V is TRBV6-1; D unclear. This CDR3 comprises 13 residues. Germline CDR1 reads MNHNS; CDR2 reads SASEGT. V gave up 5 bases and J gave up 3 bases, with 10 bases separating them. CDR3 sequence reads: CASSSGSYYGYTF. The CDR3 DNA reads TGTGCCAGCAGTTCCGGGTCGTACTATGGCTACACCTTC.

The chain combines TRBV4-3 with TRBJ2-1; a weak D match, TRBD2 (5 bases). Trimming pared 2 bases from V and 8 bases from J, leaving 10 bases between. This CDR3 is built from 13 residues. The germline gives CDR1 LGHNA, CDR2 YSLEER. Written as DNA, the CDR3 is TGCGCCAGCAGCCAATTGCTGGAGGATGAGCAGTTCTTC. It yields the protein CASSQLLEDEQFF.

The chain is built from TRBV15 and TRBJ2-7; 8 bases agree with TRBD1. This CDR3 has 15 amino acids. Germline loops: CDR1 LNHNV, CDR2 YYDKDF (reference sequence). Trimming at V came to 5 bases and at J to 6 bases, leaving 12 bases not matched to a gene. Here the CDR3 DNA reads TGTGCCACCAGCGGACCCTCGGACAGGGCCGGCGAGCAGTACTTC. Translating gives CATSGPSDRAGEQYF.

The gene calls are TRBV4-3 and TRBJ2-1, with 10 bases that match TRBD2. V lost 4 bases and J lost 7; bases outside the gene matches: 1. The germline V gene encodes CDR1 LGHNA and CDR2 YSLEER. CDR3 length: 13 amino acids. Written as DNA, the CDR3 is TGCGCCAGCAGCCTAGCGGGAGGAAATGAGCAGTTCTTC. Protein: CASSLAGGNEQFF.

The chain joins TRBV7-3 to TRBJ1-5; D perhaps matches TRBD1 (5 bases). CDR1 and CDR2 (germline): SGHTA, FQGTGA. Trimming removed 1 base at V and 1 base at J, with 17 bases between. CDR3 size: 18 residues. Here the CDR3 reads CASSLMIQGRGSNQPQHF. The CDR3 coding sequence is TGTGCCAGCAGCTTAATGATCCAGGGCCGGGGGAGCAATCAGCCCCAGCATTTT. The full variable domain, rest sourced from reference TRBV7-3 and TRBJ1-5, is GAGVSQTPSNKVTEKGKYVELRCDPISGHTALYWYRQSLGQGPEFLIYFQGTGAADDSGLPNDRFFAVRPEGSVSTLKIQRTERGDSAVYLCASSLMIQGRGSNQPQHFGDGTRLSIL.

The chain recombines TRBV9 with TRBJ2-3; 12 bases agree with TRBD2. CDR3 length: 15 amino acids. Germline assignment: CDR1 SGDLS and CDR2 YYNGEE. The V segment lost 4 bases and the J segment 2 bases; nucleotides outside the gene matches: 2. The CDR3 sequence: CASSRTSGTTDTQYF. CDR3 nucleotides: TGTGCCAGCAGCCGGACTAGCGGGACCACAGATACGCAGTATTTT. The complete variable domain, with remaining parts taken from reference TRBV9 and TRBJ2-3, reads DSGVTQTPKHLITATGQRVTLRCSPRSGDLSVYWYQQSLDQGLQFLIQYYNGEERAKGNILERFSAQQFPDLHSELNLSSLELGDSALYFCASSRTSGTTDTQYFGPGTRLTVL.

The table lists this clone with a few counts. Written as DNA, the CDR3 is TGTGCCTGGAGTGAAGGGGGCTCGGCACCCCTCCACTTT. Translated, it gives CAWSEGGSAPLHF. The rearrangement joins TRBV30 to TRBJ1-6; 7 nucleotides match TRBD1. The CDR3 totals 13 residues. Germline trimming cut 1 base from V and 11 bases from J; bases unmatched to any gene: 5. Germline CDR1 reads GTSNPN; CDR2 reads SVGIG (reference sequence).

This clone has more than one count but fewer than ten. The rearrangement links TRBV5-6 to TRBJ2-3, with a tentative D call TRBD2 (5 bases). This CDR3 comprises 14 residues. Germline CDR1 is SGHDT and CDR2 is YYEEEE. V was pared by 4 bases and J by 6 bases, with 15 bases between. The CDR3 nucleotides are TGTGCCAGCAGCAAAGGAGGTATTTCTGATACGCAGTATTTT. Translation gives CASSKGGISDTQYF.